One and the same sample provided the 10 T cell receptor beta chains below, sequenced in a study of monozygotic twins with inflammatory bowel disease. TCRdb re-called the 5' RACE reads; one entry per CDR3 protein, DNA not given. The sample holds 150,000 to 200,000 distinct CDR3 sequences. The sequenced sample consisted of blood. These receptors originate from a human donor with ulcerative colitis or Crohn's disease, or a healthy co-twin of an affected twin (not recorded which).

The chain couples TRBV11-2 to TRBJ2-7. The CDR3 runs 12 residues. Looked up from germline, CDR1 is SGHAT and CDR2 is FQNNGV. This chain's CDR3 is CASSGTTSEQYF.

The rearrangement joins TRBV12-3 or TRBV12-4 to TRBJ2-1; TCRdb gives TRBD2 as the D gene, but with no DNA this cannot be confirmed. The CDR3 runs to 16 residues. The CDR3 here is CASSPTRDSAYNEQFF.

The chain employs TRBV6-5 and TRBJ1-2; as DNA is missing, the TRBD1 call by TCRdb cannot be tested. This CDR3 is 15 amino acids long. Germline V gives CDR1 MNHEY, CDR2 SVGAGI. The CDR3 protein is CASSYSVRGAGGYTF.

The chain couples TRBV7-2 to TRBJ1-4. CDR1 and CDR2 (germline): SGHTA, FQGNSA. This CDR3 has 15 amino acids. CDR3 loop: CASSPRRATNEKLFF. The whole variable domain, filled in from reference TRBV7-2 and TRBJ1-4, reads GAGVSQSPSNKVTEKGKDVELRCDPISGHTALYWYRQSLGQGLEFLIYFQGNSAPDKSGLPSDRFSAERTGGSVSTLTIQRTQQEDSAVYLCASSPRRATNEKLFFGSGTQLSVL.

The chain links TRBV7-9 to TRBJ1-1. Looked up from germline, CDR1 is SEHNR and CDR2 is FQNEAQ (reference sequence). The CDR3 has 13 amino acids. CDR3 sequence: CASRTQAHTEAFF. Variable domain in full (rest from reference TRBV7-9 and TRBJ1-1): DTGVSQNPRHKITKRGQNVTFRCDPISEHNRLYWYRQTLGQGPEFLTYFQNEAQLEKSRLLSDRFSAERPKGSFSTLEIQRTEQGDSAMYLCASRTQAHTEAFFGQGTRLTVV.

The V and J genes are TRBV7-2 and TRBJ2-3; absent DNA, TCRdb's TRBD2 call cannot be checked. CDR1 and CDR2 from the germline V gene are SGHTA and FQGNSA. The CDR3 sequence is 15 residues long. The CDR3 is CASFVRGGPTDTQYF. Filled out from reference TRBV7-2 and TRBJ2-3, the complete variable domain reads GAGVSQSPSNKVTEKGKDVELRCDPISGHTALYWYRQSLGQGLEFLIYFQGNSAPDKSGLPSDRFSAERTGGSVSTLTIQRTQQEDSAVYLCASFVRGGPTDTQYFGPGTRLTVL.

CDR3 amino acids: CSVESGKVTDTQYF. The genes are TRBV29-1 and TRBJ2-3. Germline loops: CDR1 SQVTM, CDR2 ANQGSEA. The length of the CDR3 is 14 residues.

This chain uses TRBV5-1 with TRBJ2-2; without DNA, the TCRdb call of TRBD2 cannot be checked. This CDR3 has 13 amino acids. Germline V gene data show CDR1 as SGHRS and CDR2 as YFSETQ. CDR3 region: CASSLVGSGELFF.

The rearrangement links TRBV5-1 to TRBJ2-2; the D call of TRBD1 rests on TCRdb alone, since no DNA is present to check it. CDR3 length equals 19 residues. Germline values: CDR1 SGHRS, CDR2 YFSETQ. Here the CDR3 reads CASSLGDSTSFFSTGELFF. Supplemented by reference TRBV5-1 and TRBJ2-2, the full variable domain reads KAGVTQTPRYLIKTRGQQVTLSCSPISGHRSVSWYQQTPGQGLQFLFEYFSETQRNKGNFPGRFSGRQFSNSRSEMNVSTLELGDSALYLCASSLGDSTSFFSTGELFFGEGSRLTVL.

The CDR3 spells CASRGLAPNEQFF. The chain couples TRBV19 to TRBJ2-1; checking the TCRdb D call of TRBD2 is not possible without DNA. CDR1 and CDR2 from the germline V gene are LNHDA and SQIVND (reference sequence). The CDR3 has 13 residues.